The rows below give T cell receptor beta chains drawn from one sample of a study of T cell responses to AZD1222 COVID-19 vaccine. Sequencing used immunoSEQ multiplex PCR; TCRdb keeps in-frame clones, though not all of them. The sample lists 120,000 to 150,000 clones, 90% occurring once. This sample comprised peripheral blood, obtained on day 0 of AZD1222 vaccination. All receptors come from an adult in good health. Each CDR3 is given with its conserved first and last residue. Clone size is shown for a subset of rows, as once, few, many or a class of expanded clone.

>once|TRBJ2-1|TRBV24-1|13
CATNSELAAEQFF
>-|TRBJ1-5|TRBV2|14
CASTAADFNQPQHF
>-|TRBJ2-7|TRBV29-1|15
CSVDRTDRGGYEQYF
>-|TRBJ2-5|TRBV15|14
CATSREVTGETQYF
>-|TRBJ1-4|TRBV21-1|14
CASSKMEGFEKLFF
>-|TRBJ2-1|TRBV28|13
CASSLTTTNEQFF
>-|TRBJ2-3|TRBV24-1|17
CATSWKMTAGSPDTQYF
>-|TRBJ2-6|TRBV3-1/TRBV3-2|14
CASTLGRGANVLTF
>-|TRBJ2-7|TRBV7-9|13
CASSLEGGYEQYF
>-|TRBJ2-7|TRBV5-6|16
CASSLGDRVSTYEQYF
>-|TRBJ2-2|TRBV9|15
CASSVSWSDTGELFF
>-|TRBJ1-2|TRBV10-3|14
CAISGDSSNYGYTF
>-|TRBJ2-2|TRBV7-8|16
CASTLPLRLNTGELFF
>-|TRBJ2-7|TRBV9|15
CASSVELGTFYEQYF
>-|TRBJ2-6|TRBV27|15
CASSLYRSGANVLTF
>once|TRBJ2-2|TRBV3-1/TRBV3-2|18
CASSQDPPLAGGTGELFF
>-|TRBJ2-1|TRBV11-3|19
CASSITQGSGRFHYNEQFF
>-|TRBJ1-2|TRBV9|14
CASSDPGQNYGYTF
>-|TRBJ2-1|TRBV5-5|16
CASSLGQGRATNEQFF
>-|TRBJ2-7|TRBV7-3|15
CASSRGQGNIYEQYF
>-|TRBJ2-2|TRBV5-1|15
CASSLVGVNTGELFF
>-|TRBJ1-2|TRBV7-3|14
CASSLDPGAYGYTF
>-|TRBJ2-5|TRBV5-1|15
CASSWERADQETQYF
>-|TRBJ2-1|TRBV3-1/TRBV3-2|16
CASSQVSARHYNEQFF
>-|TRBJ2-6|TRBV15|19
CATSSGPDRRGAGANVLTF
>-|TRBJ1-1|TRBV29-1|13
CSGTGHPNQEAFF
>-|TRBJ1-6|TRBV5-3|14
CARSSRGSVSPLHF
>once|TRBJ2-7|TRBV10-3|11
CAIGQVGEQYF
>-|TRBJ2-5|TRBV20-1|11
CSARPSETQYF
>-|TRBJ2-7|TRBV29-1|12
CSVEFASYEQYF
>-|TRBJ1-5|TRBV2|14
CASSADRGYEPQHF
>-|TRBJ1-1|TRBV29-1|13
CSVEPRLNTEAFF
>-|TRBJ1-3|TRBV6-5|12
CASRMAGNTIYF
>once|TRBJ2-7|TRBV9|14
CASSVAGQTYEQYF
>-|TRBJ1-2|TRBV19|14
CASSPQGIGYGYTF
>-|TRBJ1-2|TRBV11-3|13
CASSLPDSYGYTF
>-|TRBJ2-1|TRBV7-3|16
CASSPAGGSSYNEQFF
>-|TRBJ1-2|TRBV11-3|12
CAIRIGGDGYTF
>few|TRBJ2-3|TRBV4-3|17
CASSQDWSRGWADTQYF
>few|TRBJ1-2|TRBV7-3|20
CASSLYDRGLQISFTYGYTF
>-|TRBJ1-3|TRBV7-2|16
CASSFKGAYTGNTIYF
>-|TRBJ2-6|TRBV24-1|17
CATSDPTGVSGANVLTF
>-|TRBJ1-3|TRBV18|17
CASSPRSFSSSGNTIYF
>-|TRBJ2-5|TRBV28|12
CASSLGWETQYF
>once|TRBJ1-2|TRBV11-3|14
CASSLGGNNYGYTF
>-|TRBJ2-1|TRBV11-2|15
CASSPRGSLYNEQFF